The source of this T cell receptor beta chain is a study of blood T cell repertoires in COVID-19. About the study: COVID-19 samples, acute and convalescent, were from the United States, Italy and Spain. PBMCs, B-cell-depleted T cells, or T cells provided the cDNA or gDNA that made up the material.

Original processing methods: Amplifying reference gene primers gave estimates of nucleated cell counts. Sequencing used immunoSEQ multiplex PCR; TCRdb keeps in-frame clones, though not all of them. Clone size and V and J calls were adopted from that table, with D and trimming inferred from the DNA. The profile shows some 180,000 clones, over 75% of them singletons. V was clipped by 3 bases and J by 2 bases; unmatched bases: 9. This CDR3 is 16 amino acids long. Germline V gene lookup returns CDR1 SGHNT and CDR2 YYREEE (reference sequence). The sample comprised peripheral blood. The TCR originated in a man aged 50 to 60 who had recovered from COVID-19. V gene TRBV5-4 combines with J gene TRBJ2-5, with 8 bases fitting TRBD1. The CDR3 DNA is TGTGCCAGCAGCTCAGCTTCGGACAGGGTACAAGAGACCCAGTACTTC. It translates to CASSSASDRVQETQYF. Variable domain in full (rest from reference TRBV5-4 and TRBJ2-5): ETGVTQSPTHLIKTRGQQVTLRCSSQSGHNTVSWYQQALGQGPQFIFQYYREEENGRGNFPPRFSGLQFPNYSSELNVNALELDDSALYLCASSSASDRVQETQYFGPGTRLLVL.